Presented here are 5 T cell receptor beta chains from one specimen sequenced in a study of tumor-infiltrating lymphocytes in primary liver carcinoma (dated by TCRdb to about 2017). Sequencing used an Illumina HiSeq 2500. Using a constant-region primer and ProtoScript II reverse transcriptase, TCRbeta-specific cDNA was reverse-transcribed from approximately 0.5 ug total RNA. Three nested multiplex PCR rounds, following a slightly modified ARM-PCR procedure, were used to build the TCRbeta libraries. Each of the first two PCR rounds ran for approximately 10 cycles and used multiplex TRBV1-TRBV30 forward primers together with a Cbeta reverse primer. The raw public reads went through TCRdb reprocessing: fastp at Q25, MiXCR clone calling, in-frame beta chains kept. Rows are unified per CDR3 protein, each entry keeping the most common DNA and genes. For this sample the table gives 300,000 to 400,000 distinct CDR3 sequences, of which less than 75% were detected only once. The ten largest make up roughly 6% of the sample.

TRIzol reagent was used to extract blood RNA from unsorted whole blood, while the DNeasy Blood & Tissue kit provided the germline DNA. Source material: peripheral blood. Every receptor here comes from a man aged 40-49 years with primary liver carcinoma and hepatitis B virus infection.

This clonotype was seen a handful of times. V usage is TRBV6-1 and J usage is TRBJ1-2, with TRBD1 identical over 8 bases. The CDR3 covers 14 residues. V was clipped by 7 bases and J by 4 bases; unmatched bases: 8. Germline CDR1 and CDR2: MNHNS and SASEGT. CDR3 amino acids: CASINPDRVYGYTF. CDR3 in DNA: TGTGCCAGCATCAACCCGGACAGGGTCTATGGCTACACCTTC.

This clonotype was picked up a small number of times. The J gene is TRBJ1-2, the V gene TRBV25-1; tentatively, D is TRBD1 (6 bases). V lost 8 bases and J 4 bases, leaving 14 bases between the germline ends. The CDR3 loop spans 13 amino acids. Germline V gene sequence: CDR1 MGHDK, CDR2 SYGVNS. For the CDR3, the DNA is TGTGCCAGCGGGAGGGGGGACACCTATGGCTACACCTTC. It yields the protein CASGRGDTYGYTF.

This clonotype was seen once. At one end the junction does not follow the germline gene, possibly because of a read error. This chain joins TRBV11-2 and TRBJ1-1, with D possibly TRBD1 on 5 matching bases. Germline assignment: CDR1 SGHAT and CDR2 FQNNGV. The CDR3 covers 12 residues. Here the CDR3 reads CASSLGVDEAFF. The CDR3 nucleotides read TGTGCCAGTAGCTTAGGGGTAGATGAAGCTTTCTTT.

This clonotype was counted between two and nine times. The chain couples TRBV5-1 to TRBJ1-1, with TRBD1 identical over 8 bases. Trimming cost V 1 base and J 5 bases; bases outside gene matches: 1. The CDR3 loop spans 13 amino acids. The germline V gene encodes CDR1 SGHRS and CDR2 YFSETQ. The CDR3 nucleotides read TGCGCCAGCAGCTTGAGGACAGGGACTGAAGCTTTCTTT. Protein: CASSLRTGTEAFF.

In its sample, this clonotype was seen once. A much larger clone sits a single nucleotide away, making a read error possible. This chain links TRBV6-5 with TRBJ2-7; a weak D match, TRBD2 (5 bases). Per the germline V gene, CDR1 is MNHEY and CDR2 is SVGAGI. The CDR3 is 15 amino acids. V dropped 6 bases and J dropped 6 bases, with 21 bases sitting between them. In nucleotides, the CDR3 is TGTGCCAGCAGGGTGCCGGGAATCGCAGGAGGCGAGCAGTACTTC. It specifies CASRVPGIAGGEQYF.